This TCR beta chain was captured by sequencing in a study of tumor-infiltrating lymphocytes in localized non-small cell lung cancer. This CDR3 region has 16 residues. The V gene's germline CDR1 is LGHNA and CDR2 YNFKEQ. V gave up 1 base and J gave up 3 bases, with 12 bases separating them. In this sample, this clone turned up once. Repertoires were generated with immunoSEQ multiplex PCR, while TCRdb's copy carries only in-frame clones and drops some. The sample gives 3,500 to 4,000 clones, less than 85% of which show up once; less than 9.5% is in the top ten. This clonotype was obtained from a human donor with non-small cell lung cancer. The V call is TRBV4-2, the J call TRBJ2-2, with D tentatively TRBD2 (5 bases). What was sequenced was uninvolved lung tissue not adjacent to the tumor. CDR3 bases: TGTGCCAGCAGCCAAGCGAGGCTAGCAGACACCGGGGAGCTGTTTTTT. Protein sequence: CASSQARLADTGELFF.